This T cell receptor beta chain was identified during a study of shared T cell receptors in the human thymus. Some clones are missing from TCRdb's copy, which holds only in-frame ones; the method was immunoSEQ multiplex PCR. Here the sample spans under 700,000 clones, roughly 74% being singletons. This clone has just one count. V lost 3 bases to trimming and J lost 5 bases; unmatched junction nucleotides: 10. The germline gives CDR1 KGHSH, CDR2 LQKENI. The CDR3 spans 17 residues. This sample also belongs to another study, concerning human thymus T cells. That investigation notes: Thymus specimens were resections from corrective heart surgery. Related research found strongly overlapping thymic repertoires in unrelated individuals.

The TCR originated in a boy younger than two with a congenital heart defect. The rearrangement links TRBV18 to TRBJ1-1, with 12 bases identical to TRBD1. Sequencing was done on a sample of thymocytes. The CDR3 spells CASSPNRDRGRVTEAFF. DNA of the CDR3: TGTGCCAGCTCACCTAACCGGGACAGGGGGCGGGTGACTGAAGCTTTCTTT. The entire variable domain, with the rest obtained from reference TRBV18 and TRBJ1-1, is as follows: NAGVMQNPRHLVRRRGQEARLRCSPMKGHSHVYWYRQLPEEGLKFMVYLQKENIIDESGMPKERFSAEFPKEGPSILRIQQVVRGDSAAYFCASSPNRDRGRVTEAFFGQGTRLTVV.